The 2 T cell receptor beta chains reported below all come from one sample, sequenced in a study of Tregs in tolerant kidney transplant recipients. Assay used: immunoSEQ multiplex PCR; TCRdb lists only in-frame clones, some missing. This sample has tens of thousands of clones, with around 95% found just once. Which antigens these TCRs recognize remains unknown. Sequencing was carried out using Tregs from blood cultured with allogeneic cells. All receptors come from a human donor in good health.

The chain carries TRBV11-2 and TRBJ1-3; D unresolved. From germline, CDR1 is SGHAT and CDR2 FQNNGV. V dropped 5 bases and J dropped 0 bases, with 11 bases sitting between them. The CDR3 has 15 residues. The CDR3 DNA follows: TGTGCCAGCAGCCCTGAGGTGACCTCTGGAAACACCATATATTTT. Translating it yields CASSPEVTSGNTIYF. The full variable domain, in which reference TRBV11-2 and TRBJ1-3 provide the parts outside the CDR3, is EAGVAQSPRYKIIEKRQSVAFWCNPISGHATLYWYQQILGQGPKLLIQFQNNGVVDDSQLPKDRFSAERLKGVDSTLKIQPAKLEDSAVYLCASSPEVTSGNTIYFGEGSWLTVV.

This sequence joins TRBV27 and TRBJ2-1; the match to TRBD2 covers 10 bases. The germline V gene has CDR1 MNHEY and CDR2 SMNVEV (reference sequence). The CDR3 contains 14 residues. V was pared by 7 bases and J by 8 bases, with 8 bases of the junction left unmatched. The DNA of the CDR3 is TGTGCCAGCACTTCTAGCGGGAGATTATATGAGCAGTTCTTC. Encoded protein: CASTSSGRLYEQFF.